This T cell receptor (beta chain) came from a study of T-cell memory formation after mild COVID-19. General observations from the study: Pre-infection memory showed some responding clones, and this suggested that cross-reactive memory joined. A balance of CD4 and CD8 characterized clones contracting day 15 to 85, whereas later expanders leaned CD4+. CD4+ contracting clones were mainly CM and EM; CD8+ ones, EMRA.

This clonotype was seen repeatedly, ten times or more. The antigen remains undetermined. Trimming took off 1 base at V and 5 bases at J, with 14 bases between the two ends. CDR3 length: 15 amino acids. Germline CDR1 is MGHRA and CDR2 is YSYEKL. TCRdb passed the 5' RACE reads through MiXCR, listing each CDR3 protein once. The table has about 100,000 distinct CDR3 sequences, around 14% seen once; the top ten hold 39%. This receptor was taken from a man younger than 30 who had mild COVID-19 (a few samples of this study predate the infection). Cell type and time point are not known. The chain joins TRBV4-1 to TRBJ1-2; possible D gene TRBD1, 5 bases. The sequenced sample consisted of PBMCs or a T cell subset sorted from them (not recorded which). The CDR3 DNA reads TGCGCCAGCAGCCAAGGGCGGGGACCTGGGTATGGCTACACCTTC. Translating gives CASSQGRGPGYGYTF.